The 32 T cell receptor beta chains presented below share a single source sample, sequenced in a study of siplizumab effects on memory and regulatory T cells. Repertoires were generated with immunoSEQ multiplex PCR, while TCRdb's copy carries only in-frame clones and drops some. This table holds roughly 56,000 clones, over 90% found once. Source material: CD8+ T cells sorted from blood. These TCRs come from a human donor in good health.

This clone was seen only once. The rearrangement uses TRBV5-6 and TRBJ1-4; D is ambiguous. This CDR3 has 19 residues. The germline CDR1 and CDR2 sequences are SGHDT and YYEEEE. With 2 bases removed from V and 0 bases from J, the gap between germline ends came to 20 bases. CDR3 region: CASSFFPGRLSATNEKLFF. The CDR3, as DNA: TGTGCCAGCAGCTTTTTCCCTGGAAGATTGTCCGCAACTAATGAAAAACTGTTTTTT. The full variable domain, rest sourced from reference TRBV5-6 and TRBJ1-4, is DAGVTQSPTHLIKTRGQQVTLRCSPKSGHDTVSWYQQALGQGPQFIFQYYEEEERQRGNFPDRFSGHQFPNYSSELNVNALLLGDSALYLCASSFFPGRLSATNEKLFFGSGTQLSVL.

V is TRBV28 and J is TRBJ2-5; 9 positions agree with TRBD2. The CDR3 covers 16 residues. V lost 5 bases to trimming and J lost 0 bases; unmatched junction nucleotides: 7. Germline CDR1 reads MDHEN; CDR2 reads SYDVKM. The CDR3 sequence: CASSLRLAAYQETQYF. Written as DNA, the CDR3 is TGTGCCAGCAGTCTCCGACTAGCGGCGTACCAAGAGACCCAGTACTTC.

The J gene is TRBJ2-1, the V gene TRBV15; D is possibly TRBD2 (6 bases). The CDR3 is 16 amino acids. Looked up from germline, CDR1 is LNHNV and CDR2 is YYDKDF (reference sequence). V was cut by 5 bases and J by 3 bases, with 17 bases left in between. In nucleotides, the CDR3 is TGTGCCACCAGCTCCTCCAACCTAGCGAGCTACAATGAGCAGTTCTTC. Amino acids: CATSSSNLASYNEQFF.

The rearrangement links TRBV4-3 to TRBJ2-2; D uncertain. Trimming left V 1 base short and J 9 bases short, with 15 bases between. Germline V gives CDR1 LGHNA, CDR2 YSLEER. The CDR3 has 15 amino acids. Here the CDR3 DNA reads TGCGCCAGCAGCCAAGGGACCTCGGGCTACCGGGAGCTGTTTTTT. Its protein is CASSQGTSGYRELFF.

This chain uses TRBV19 with TRBJ2-2; perhaps TRBD1 as D (6 bases). Between the trimmed V and J ends, which lost 5 bases and 5 bases, there was a span of 12 bases. Germline CDR1 reads LNHDA; CDR2 reads SQIVND (reference sequence). CDR3 length: 14 residues. CDR3 in amino acids: CASSGVTGTGELFF. DNA for the CDR3: TGTGCCAGTAGTGGAGTTACAGGGACCGGGGAGCTGTTTTTT.

The rearrangement links TRBV6-6 to TRBJ1-1; 7 positions agree with TRBD1. Germline CDR1 reads MNHNY; CDR2 reads SVGAGI (reference sequence). This CDR3 spans 15 amino acids. Trimming cost V 5 bases and J 3 bases; bases outside gene matches: 9. This chain's CDR3 is CASSLREGADTEAFF. Written as DNA, the CDR3 is TGTGCCAGCAGTCTCCGGGAGGGGGCGGACACTGAAGCTTTCTTT.

V gene TRBV4-1 combines with J gene TRBJ2-3, with 7 bases fitting TRBD2. V shed 4 bases and J 2 bases; nucleotides not matched to a gene: 12. Per the germline V gene, CDR1 is MGHRA and CDR2 is YSYEKL. The CDR3 sequence is 17 residues long. The chain's CDR3 is CASSPHSAGTITDTQYF. The CDR3 region has the DNA TGCGCCAGCAGCCCACATTCTGCCGGGACTATCACAGATACGCAGTATTTT.

The chain joins TRBV4-1 to TRBJ1-3; the D is unclear. The germline V gene encodes CDR1 MGHRA and CDR2 YSYEKL. V gave up 2 bases and J gave up 0 bases, with 8 bases separating them. The CDR3 covers 15 residues. The CDR3 DNA reads as TGCGCCAGCAGCCAAACCGGGCTCTCTGGAAACACCATATATTTT. Encoded protein: CASSQTGLSGNTIYF.

The chain combines TRBV14 with TRBJ2-7; D remains unclear. Per the germline V gene, CDR1 is SGHDN and CDR2 is FVKESK. CDR3 length: 12 amino acids. Trimming stripped 2 bases from V and 2 bases from J, with 4 bases between. CDR3 DNA: TGTGCCAGCAGCCAATTGCCCTACGAGCAGTACTTC. It codes for CASSQLPYEQYF.

V usage is TRBV2 and J usage is TRBJ1-2; D unresolved. V was clipped by 9 bases and J by 6 bases, with 11 bases between them. Germline CDR1 and CDR2: SNHLY and FYNNEI. This CDR3 comprises 11 residues. The CDR3, as DNA: TGTGCCAGAAGGACCTCGGATGGCTACACCTTC. This gives the protein CARRTSDGYTF.

The chain combines TRBV5-1 with TRBJ2-1; D may be TRBD1 or TRBD2 (6 bases each). The V gene's germline CDR1 is SGHRS and CDR2 YFSETQ. The CDR3 is made up of 15 amino acids. V was cut by 0 bases and J by 3 bases, with 10 bases left in between. CDR3 coding DNA: TGCGCCAGCAGCTTGGCCGGGGGCTTCTACAATGAGCAGTTCTTC. It encodes CASSLAGGFYNEQFF.

The chain is built from TRBV2 and TRBJ2-1, with D unclear. The CDR3 totals 12 residues. The V gene lost 5 bases and the J gene lost 6 bases, with 8 bases spanning the gap. Germline V CDR1 and CDR2: SNHLY, FYNNEI. The CDR3 DNA sequence: TGTGCCAGCAGTCTGGCCAGCAATGAGCAGTTCTTC. Protein product: CASSLASNEQFF.

The chain uses TRBV13 and TRBJ2-7; possibly TRBD1 or TRBD2 for D (6 bases each). Germline lookup yields CDR1 PRHDT and CDR2 FYEKMQ (reference sequence). V dropped 0 bases and J dropped 2 bases, with 14 bases sitting between them. The CDR3 loop spans 16 amino acids. CDR3 residues: CASSLGGGLTTYEQYF. CDR3 DNA sequence: TGTGCCAGCAGCTTAGGAGGGGGGCTGACAACCTACGAGCAGTACTTC. Complete variable domain (other parts from reference TRBV13 and TRBJ2-7): AAGVIQSPRHLIKEKRETATLKCYPIPRHDTVYWYQQGPGQDPQFLISFYEKMQSDKGSIPDRFSAQQFSDYHSELNMSSLELGDSALYFCASSLGGGLTTYEQYFGPGTRLTVT.

This chain links TRBV27 with TRBJ1-1, with D perhaps TRBD1 (5 bases). CDR1 is MNHEY, CDR2 SMNVEV, per germline (reference sequence). The CDR3 has 13 amino acids. Trimming pared 6 bases from V and 7 bases from J, leaving 15 bases between. The CDR3 region is CASSRPQGIEAFF. In DNA, the CDR3 is TGTGCCAGCAGCCGACCTCAGGGAATTGAAGCTTTCTTT.

The chain combines TRBV6-4 with TRBJ1-5, with D unresolved. Per germline, CDR1 MRHNA and CDR2 SNTAGT. V dropped 7 bases and J dropped 3 bases, with 1 base sitting between them. The CDR3 sequence is 10 residues long. The CDR3 nucleotides are TGTGCCAGCAACAATCAGCCCCAGCATTTT. Its translation: CASNNQPQHF.

The chain combines TRBV15 with TRBJ1-1; tentatively, D is TRBD1 (5 bases). Trimming left V 1 base short and J 5 bases short, with 11 bases between. CDR3 length: 14 amino acids. Germline V gene data show CDR1 as LNHNV and CDR2 as YYDKDF (reference sequence). CDR3 nucleotides: TGTGCCACCAGCAGAGGGGAGGGGTGGACTGAAGCTTTCTTT. It is translated as CATSRGEGWTEAFF.

Points on this clone: Sequence at one end of the junction differs from germline and may be a read error. The chain carries TRBV11-3 and TRBJ2-7; 7 positions agree with TRBD1. The CDR3 runs to 17 residues. CDR1 is SGHNT and CDR2 is YENEEA in the germline V gene. In nucleotides, the CDR3 is TGTGCCAGCACCTTAAACCCCCGGGACAGTTTCTCCTACGAGCAGTACTTC. It is translated as CASTLNPRDSFSYEQYF.

The CDR3 here is CASHEGAGPYEQYF. In DNA, the CDR3 is TGTGCCAGTCATGAAGGGGCAGGGCCTTACGAGCAGTACTTC. V is TRBV2 and J is TRBJ2-7, with TRBD1 as a possible D gene (5 bases). V was pared by 9 bases and J by 4 bases, with 19 bases between. Germline CDR1 reads SNHLY; CDR2 reads FYNNEI. This CDR3 region has 14 residues.

The chain carries TRBV7-9 and TRBJ1-3; D is perhaps TRBD1 (5 bases). Deletions cut 3 bases from V and 2 bases from J, with 14 bases between. The germline V gene has CDR1 SEHNR and CDR2 FQNEAQ (reference sequence). The length of the CDR3 is 16 residues. The CDR3 loop is CASSFIGGVTGNTIYF. The CDR3 DNA sequence: TGTGCCAGCAGCTTCATCGGGGGAGTAACTGGAAACACCATATATTTT.

The chain has TRBV7-9 and TRBJ1-3; a possible D gene is TRBD1 (5 bases). The CDR3 has 12 residues. Looked up from germline, CDR1 is SEHNR and CDR2 is FQNEAQ (reference sequence). With 4 bases removed from V and 7 bases from J, the gap between germline ends came to 8 bases. The CDR3 protein is CASSSGRNTIYF. The CDR3 nucleotides read TGTGCCAGCAGCTCGGGACGGAACACCATATATTTT.

The chain links TRBV2 to TRBJ2-1; 16 nucleotides line up with TRBD2. The germline CDR1 and CDR2 sequences are SNHLY and FYNNEI. The CDR3 extends over 15 amino acids. The J segment lost 8 bases and the V segment lost 8 bases, leaving 6 bases of the junction unmatched. CDR3 in amino acids: CASPLGTSGRDEQFF. In nucleotides, the CDR3 is TGTGCCAGCCCACTGGGGACTAGCGGGAGGGATGAGCAGTTCTTC.

The rearrangement links TRBV4-3 to TRBJ2-1; D ambiguous. V lost 8 bases to trimming and J lost 0 bases, with 11 bases between them. CDR1 and CDR2 from the germline V gene are LGHNA and YSLEER. The length of the CDR3 is 14 residues. CDR3 residues: CASPRPSSYNEQFF. For the CDR3, the DNA is TGCGCCAGCCCGCGTCCTAGCTCCTACAATGAGCAGTTCTTC.

The V and J genes are TRBV7-6 and TRBJ1-1; TRBD1 is a possible D gene (5 bases). Germline V gene sequence: CDR1 SGHVS, CDR2 FNYEAQ. V was pared by 5 bases and J by 1 base, with 17 bases between. The CDR3 length is 16 residues. This CDR3 is CASSPTRGETNTEAFF. In nucleotides, the CDR3 is TGTGCCAGCAGCCCTACACGGGGGGAGACGAACACTGAAGCTTTCTTT.

The V gene is TRBV4-1, the J gene TRBJ1-2; the match to TRBD1 covers 8 bases. The CDR3 runs 17 residues. Germline V gene sequence: CDR1 MGHRA, CDR2 YSYEKL. J gave up 3 bases and V 3 bases, and 12 bases lay outside the gene matches. Here the CDR3 DNA reads TGCGCCAGCAGCCACGATCCCTACGGACAGGGTCACTATGGCTACACCTTC. Its translation is CASSHDPYGQGHYGYTF.

This clone was detected only once. The V and J genes are TRBV29-1 and TRBJ1-2; D gene ambiguous. The CDR3 extends over 12 amino acids. V was trimmed by 5 bases and J by 4 bases, leaving 11 bases between them. Germline CDR1 SQVTM, CDR2 ANQGSEA. The CDR3 here is CSVQVGGYGYTF. In DNA form, the CDR3 reads TGCAGCGTTCAAGTAGGAGGCTATGGCTACACCTTC.

The V call is TRBV27, the J call TRBJ1-2; D call uncertain. This CDR3 has 13 amino acids. Germline V gene data show CDR1 as MNHEY and CDR2 as SMNVEV (reference sequence). V lost 5 bases and J 2 bases, leaving 9 bases between the germline ends. CDR3 region: CASSKNPNYGYTF. DNA of the CDR3: TGTGCCAGCAGTAAAAACCCCAACTATGGCTACACCTTC.

The chain combines TRBV9 with TRBJ2-3; the D gene is possibly TRBD2 (5 bases). Germline lookup yields CDR1 SGDLS and CDR2 YYNGEE. This CDR3 has 13 residues. Trimming pared 5 bases from V and 1 base from J, leaving 8 bases between. In DNA, the CDR3 is TGTGCCAGCAGGGATAGCGGCACAGATACGCAGTATTTT. The encoded protein is CASRDSGTDTQYF.

The chain has TRBV30 and TRBJ1-2, with 10 bases aligning to TRBD1. The CDR3 runs 12 residues. Germline V lookup: CDR1 GTSNPN, CDR2 SVGIG (reference sequence). The J segment lost 7 bases and the V segment lost 4 bases, leaving 3 bases of the junction unmatched. The CDR3 spells CAWTGDRGGYTF. The CDR3 DNA follows: TGTGCCTGGACGGGGGACAGGGGTGGCTACACCTTC.

The chain carries TRBV4-1 and TRBJ2-7; 10 bases fit TRBD1. With V trimmed by 3 bases and J by 0 bases, 5 bases remained unmatched. Germline CDR1 reads MGHRA; CDR2 reads YSYEKL. The CDR3 is 16 amino acids. The CDR3 bases are TGCGCCAGCAGCCACCCCGGGACAGGGGACTCCTACGAGCAGTACTTC. Protein sequence: CASSHPGTGDSYEQYF.

CDR3 region: CASSWTSGRRSEEQYF. CDR3 coding DNA: TGCGCCAGCAGCTGGACTAGCGGGAGGCGGTCGGAGGAGCAGTACTTC. The chain couples TRBV5-1 to TRBJ2-7, with 14 bases that match TRBD2. The J segment lost 7 bases and the V segment lost 3 bases, leaving 9 bases of the junction unmatched. This CDR3 has 16 residues. The V gene's germline CDR1 is SGHRS and CDR2 YFSETQ.

This chain joins TRBV4-2 and TRBJ2-2; D remains unclear. With 4 bases removed from V and 1 base from J, the gap between germline ends came to 10 bases. Germline CDR1 LGHNA, CDR2 YNFKEQ. The CDR3 is 15 amino acids. The CDR3 loop is CASSPGPGNTGELFF. The CDR3 nucleotides are TGTGCCAGCAGCCCGGGCCCAGGGAACACCGGGGAGCTGTTTTTT.

J is TRBJ2-5 and V is TRBV2; the D is unclear. Germline assignment: CDR1 SNHLY and CDR2 FYNNEI. V was cut by 5 bases and J by 2 bases, with 9 bases left in between. This CDR3 contains 13 residues. The CDR3 loop is CASSSARQETQYF. In DNA form, the CDR3 reads TGTGCCAGCAGTAGCGCCAGGCAAGAGACCCAGTACTTC.